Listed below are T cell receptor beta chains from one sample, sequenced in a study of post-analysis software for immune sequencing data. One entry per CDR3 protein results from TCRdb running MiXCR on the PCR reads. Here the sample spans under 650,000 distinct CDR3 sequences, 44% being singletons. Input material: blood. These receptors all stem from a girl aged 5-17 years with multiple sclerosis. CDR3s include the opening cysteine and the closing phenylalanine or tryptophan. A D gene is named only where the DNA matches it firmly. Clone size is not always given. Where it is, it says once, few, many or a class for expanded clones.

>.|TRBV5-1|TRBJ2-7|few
CASSLGEGEQYF
TGCGCCAGCAGCTTGGGAGAGGGCGAGCAGTACTTC
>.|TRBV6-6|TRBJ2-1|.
CASSLLQGTYNEQFF
TGTGCCAGCAGTCTCTTACAGGGAACCTACAATGAGCAGTTCTTC
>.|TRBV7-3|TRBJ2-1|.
CASSLNGHNNEQFF
TGTGCCAGCAGCTTAAACGGACACAACAATGAGCAGTTCTTC
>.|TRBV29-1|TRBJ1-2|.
CSVGEEGYGYTF
TGCAGCGTTGGCGAGGAGGGTTATGGCTACACCTTC
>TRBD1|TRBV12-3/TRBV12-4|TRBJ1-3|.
CASSPQGARGNTIYF
TGTGCCAGCAGTCCGCAGGGGGCGCGCGGAAACACCATATATTTT
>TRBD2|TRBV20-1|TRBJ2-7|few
CGAPGLAGSYEQYF
TGCGGTGCCCCGGGACTAGCGGGATCCTACGAGCAGTACTTC
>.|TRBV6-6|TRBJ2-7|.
CASRTNRVAEQYF
TGTGCCAGCAGAACGAACAGGGTCGCCGAGCAGTACTTC
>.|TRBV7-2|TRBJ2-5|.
CASSSPGLETQYF
TGTGCCAGCAGCTCCCCGGGGTTGGAGACCCAGTACTTC
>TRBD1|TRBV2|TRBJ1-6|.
CASSPRGQDNSPLHF
TGTGCCAGCAGTCCCAGGGGGCAGGATAATTCACCCCTCCACTTT
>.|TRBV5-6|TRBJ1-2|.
CASSLPWRQVDANYGYTF
TGTGCCAGCAGCTTGCCCTGGAGACAGGTGGATGCTAACTATGGCTACACCTTC
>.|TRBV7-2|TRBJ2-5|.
CASSLGGGSKETQYF
TGTGCCAGCAGCCTGGGAGGAGGGAGCAAAGAGACCCAGTACTTC
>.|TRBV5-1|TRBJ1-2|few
CASSRSGVPNYGYTF
TGCGCCAGCAGCCGCTCAGGAGTTCCTAACTATGGCTACACCTTC
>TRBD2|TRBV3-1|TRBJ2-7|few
CASSPPLARYEQYF
TGTGCCAGCAGCCCTCCACTAGCGCGCTACGAGCAGTACTTC
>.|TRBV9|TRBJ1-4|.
CASSPTPRGEKLFF
TGTGCCAGCAGCCCGACACCCCGAGGGGAAAAACTGTTTTTT
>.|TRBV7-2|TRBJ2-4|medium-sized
CASSLASGGQNIQYF
TGTGCCAGCAGCTTAGCATCGGGGGGCCAAAACATTCAGTACTTC
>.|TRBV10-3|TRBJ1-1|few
CAISESAQMNTEAFF
TGTGCCATCAGTGAGTCCGCACAGATGAACACTGAAGCTTTCTTT
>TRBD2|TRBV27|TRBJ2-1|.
CASSLLGTSGGAHNEQFF
TGTGCCAGCAGTTTACTCGGGACTAGCGGGGGGGCCCACAATGAGCAGTTCTTC
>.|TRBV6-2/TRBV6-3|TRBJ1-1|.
CASRYRPKTAGTPEAFF
TGTGCCAGCAGATACCGACCGAAGACGGCAGGGACCCCTGAAGCTTTCTTT
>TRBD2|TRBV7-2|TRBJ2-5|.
CASSFVAGGQETQYF
TGTGCCAGCAGCTTCGTAGCGGGGGGACAAGAGACCCAGTACTTC
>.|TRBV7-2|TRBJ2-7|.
CASSKQGFEQYF
TGTGCCAGCAGCAAACAGGGTTTCGAGCAGTACTTC
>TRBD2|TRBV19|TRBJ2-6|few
CASSKREPSGANVLTF
TGTGCCAGTAGTAAGCGGGAACCGTCTGGGGCCAACGTCCTGACTTTC
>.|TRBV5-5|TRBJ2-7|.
CAGSLDPKAQYF
TGTGCCGGCAGCTTGGATCCCAAGGCCCAGTACTTC
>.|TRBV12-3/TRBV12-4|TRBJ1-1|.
CASSSQRGVTRTEAFF
TGTGCCAGCAGTTCCCAACGGGGGGTTACAAGGACTGAAGCTTTCTTT
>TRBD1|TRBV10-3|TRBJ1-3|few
CAISEAGGIRLGNTIYF
TGTGCCATCAGTGAGGCAGGGGGTATTCGTCTCGGAAACACCATATATTTT
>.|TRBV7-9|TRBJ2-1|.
CASSILDEQFF
TGTGCCAGCAGCATTCTGGATGAGCAGTTCTTC
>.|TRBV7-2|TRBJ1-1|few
CASSLVPVNTEAFF
TGTGCCAGCAGCTTAGTTCCAGTGAACACTGAAGCTTTCTTT
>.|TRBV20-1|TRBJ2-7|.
CSASARGAVNEQYF
TGCAGTGCTAGCGCCCGGGGGGCCGTAAACGAGCAGTACTTC
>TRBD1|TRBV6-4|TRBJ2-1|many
CASSDGDSSYNEQFF
TGTGCCAGCAGTGACGGGGACAGCTCCTACAATGAGCAGTTCTTC
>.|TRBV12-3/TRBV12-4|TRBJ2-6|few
CASTKTDSGANVLTF
TGTGCCAGCACCAAGACGGACTCTGGGGCCAACGTCCTGACTTTC
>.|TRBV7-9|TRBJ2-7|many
CASSPVGGPSILSYEQYF
TGTGCCAGCAGCCCGGTTGGAGGGCCCTCGATATTATCCTACGAGCAGTACTTC
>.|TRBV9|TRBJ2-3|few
CASIPTSNSSTDTQYF
TGTGCCAGCATTCCCACGAGCAATTCTAGCACAGATACGCAGTATTTT
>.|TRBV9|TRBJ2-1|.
CASSASGQVHYEQFF
TGTGCCAGCAGCGCCTCCGGACAAGTCCACTATGAGCAGTTCTTC
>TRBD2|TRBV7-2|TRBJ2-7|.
CASSGRAGEGQYF
TGTGCCAGCAGCGGCCGGGCGGGAGAGGGCCAGTACTTC
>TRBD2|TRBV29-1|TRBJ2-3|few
CSAATSGAGDTQYF
TGCAGCGCCGCGACTAGCGGGGCGGGAGATACGCAGTATTTT
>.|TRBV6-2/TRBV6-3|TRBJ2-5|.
CASINSGANQETQYF
TGTGCCAGCATTAACTCCGGAGCTAACCAAGAGACCCAGTACTTC
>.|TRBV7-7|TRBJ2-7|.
CASSLSEGDEQYF
TGTGCTAGCAGCCTCAGCGAGGGCGACGAGCAGTACTTC
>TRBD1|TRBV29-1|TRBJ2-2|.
CSGTGVDTGELFF
TGCAGCGGGACAGGGGTGGACACCGGGGAGCTGTTTTTT
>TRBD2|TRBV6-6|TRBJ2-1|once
CASGSGLARYNEQFF
TGTGCCAGCGGGTCGGGACTAGCGAGATACAATGAGCAGTTCTTC
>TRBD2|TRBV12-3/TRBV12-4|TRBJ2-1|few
CASLTSGRDNEQFF
TGTGCCAGCCTTACTAGCGGGAGGGACAATGAGCAGTTCTTC
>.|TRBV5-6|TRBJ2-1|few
CASSLDGHTFYNEQFF
TGTGCCAGCAGCTTGGATGGGCACACCTTCTACAATGAGCAGTTCTTC
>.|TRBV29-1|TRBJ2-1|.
CSVEGWSSYNEQFF
TGCAGCGTTGAAGGCTGGAGCTCCTACAATGAGCAGTTCTTC
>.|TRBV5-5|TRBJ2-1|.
CASSSTVGSGSYNEQFF
TGTGCCAGCAGCTCTACGGTGGGATCAGGGTCCTACAATGAGCAGTTCTTC
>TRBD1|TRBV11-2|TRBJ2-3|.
CASSAWDRGRRDTQYF
TGTGCCAGCAGCGCCTGGGACAGGGGGAGAAGGGATACGCAGTATTTT
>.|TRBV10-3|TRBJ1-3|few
CAIPRFSGNTIYF
TGTGCCATCCCCCGGTTCTCTGGAAACACCATATATTTT